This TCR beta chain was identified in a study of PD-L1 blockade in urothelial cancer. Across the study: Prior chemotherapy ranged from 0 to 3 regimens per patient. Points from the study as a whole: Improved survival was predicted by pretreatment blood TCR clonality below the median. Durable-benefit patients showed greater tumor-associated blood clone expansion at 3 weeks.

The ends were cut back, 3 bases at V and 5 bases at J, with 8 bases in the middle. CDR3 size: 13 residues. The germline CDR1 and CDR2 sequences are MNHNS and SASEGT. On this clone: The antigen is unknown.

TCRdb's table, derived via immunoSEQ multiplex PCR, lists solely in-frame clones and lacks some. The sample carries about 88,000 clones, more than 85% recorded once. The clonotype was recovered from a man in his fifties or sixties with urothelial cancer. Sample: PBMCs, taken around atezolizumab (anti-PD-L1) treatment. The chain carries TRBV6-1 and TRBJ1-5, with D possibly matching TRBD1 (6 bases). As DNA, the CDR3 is TGTGCCAGCAGTGAGGACAGCTATCAGCCCCAGCATTTT. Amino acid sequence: CASSEDSYQPQHF.